This T cell receptor beta chain appears in the sequencing data of a study of shared clonotypes between healthy human individuals. On the study more broadly: Donors were two women and a few men aged 18 to 49.

Data came from immunoSEQ multiplex PCR; TCRdb stores just in-frame clones and leaves some out. This sample has 2 million to 2.5 million clones; more than 90% occur once, and the top ten carry 0.13%. CDR1 and CDR2 from the germline V gene are MNHEY and SVGAGI. The junction had 5 bases not matched to a gene; V was cut back by 6 bases and J by 4 bases. The length of the CDR3 is 14 residues. The chain has TRBV6-5 and TRBJ1-1; 10 nucleotides align to TRBD1. The source is a man younger than 30 in good health. Material for sequencing was naive CD4+ T cells sorted from blood. Subset reported: CD45RA+ positively selected. For the CDR3, the DNA is TGTGCCAGCAGGAGACAGGGGGCCGGCACTGAAGCTTTCTTT. Translating it yields CASRRQGAGTEAFF.